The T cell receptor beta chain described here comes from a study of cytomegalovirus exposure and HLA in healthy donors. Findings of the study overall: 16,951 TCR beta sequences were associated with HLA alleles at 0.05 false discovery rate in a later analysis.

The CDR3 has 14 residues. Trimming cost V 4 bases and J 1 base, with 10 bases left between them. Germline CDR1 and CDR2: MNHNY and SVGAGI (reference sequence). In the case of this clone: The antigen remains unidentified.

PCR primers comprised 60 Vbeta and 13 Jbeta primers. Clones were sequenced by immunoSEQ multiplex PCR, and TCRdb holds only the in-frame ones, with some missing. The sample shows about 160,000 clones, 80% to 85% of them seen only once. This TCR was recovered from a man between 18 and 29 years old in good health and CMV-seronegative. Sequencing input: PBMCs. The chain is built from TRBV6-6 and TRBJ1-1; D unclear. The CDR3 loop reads CASSSRRGNTEAFF. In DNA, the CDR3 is TGTGCCAGCAGTTCCCGACGAGGGAACACTGAAGCTTTCTTT.